The rows below give T cell receptor beta chains drawn from one sample of a study of shared clonotypes between healthy human individuals. Using immunoSEQ multiplex PCR, the repertoire was profiled, and TCRdb retains in-frame clones only, with some absent. This table has 450,000 to 500,000 clones, roughly 80% appearing once. Sequencing was carried out using PBMCs. These receptors came from a woman in her forties in good health. Some clones in this sample may be carry-over from other donors' samples. Each CDR3 is given with its conserved first and last residue. The order of the fields is D gene, V gene, clone size, J gene, CDR3 protein, CDR3 DNA. A D gene is named only where the DNA matches it firmly. Some rows have no size entry. The others give once, few or many, or a class for an expanded clone.

-	TRBV7-2	-	TRBJ2-1	CASSLGSHNEQFF	TGTGCCAGCAGCTTGGGGAGTCACAATGAGCAGTTCTTC
-	TRBV7-9	-	TRBJ2-7	CASSLGTLYEQYF	TGTGCCAGCAGCTTGGGGACACTCTACGAGCAGTACTTC
-	TRBV7-2	-	TRBJ1-1	CASSSGGNTEAFF	TGTGCCAGCAGCTCTGGGGGGAACACTGAAGCTTTCTTT
-	TRBV5-1	-	TRBJ1-1	CASSLEGTVMNTEAFF	TGCGCCAGCAGCTTGGAGGGTACAGTTATGAACACTGAAGCTTTCTTT
TRBD2	TRBV19	-	TRBJ2-7	CASSTGLAGGTYEQYF	TGTGCCAGTAGTACGGGACTAGCGGGAGGCACCTACGAGCAGTACTTC
TRBD1	TRBV5-4	-	TRBJ1-1	CASSLGTGVEYTEAFF	TGTGCCAGTAGCTTGGGAACAGGGGTTGAGTACACTGAAGCTTTCTTT
-	TRBV28	-	TRBJ1-3	CASSPTGSGRNTIYF	TGTGCCAGCAGTCCTACAGGGAGTGGAAGAAACACCATATATTTT
-	TRBV2	-	TRBJ2-1	CASSLGVQFF	TGTGCCAGCAGCTTGGGAGTCCAGTTCTTC
-	TRBV4-2	-	TRBJ2-7	CASSPEPYYEQYF	TGTGCCAGCAGCCCCGAACCCTATTACGAGCAGTACTTC
TRBD2	TRBV7-2	-	TRBJ2-7	CASSEMTSGDVIFYEQYF	TGTGCCAGCAGCGAAATGACTAGCGGGGACGTTATATTCTACGAGCAGTACTTC
TRBD2	TRBV7-3	few	TRBJ2-2	CASSLGLAGGTGELFF	TGTGCCAGCAGCTTAGGACTAGCGGGAGGGACCGGGGAGCTGTTTTTT
-	TRBV7-8	-	TRBJ2-7	CASSFSGYEQYF	TGTGCCAGCAGCTTTAGCGGCTACGAGCAGTACTTC
-	TRBV11-2	-	TRBJ1-1	CASSPTRVWNTEAFF	TGTGCCAGCAGCCCCACCAGGGTATGGAACACTGAAGCTTTCTTT
-	TRBV27	-	TRBJ2-7	CASSTRLVGYEQYF	TGTGCCAGCAGTACACGACTAGTAGGGTACGAGCAGTACTTC
-	TRBV11-2	-	TRBJ2-5	CASSPIFGRAQETQYF	TGTGCCAGCAGCCCCATTTTTGGGCGGGCCCAAGAGACCCAGTACTTC
-	TRBV5-1	-	TRBJ2-4	CASSLAMVAGQNIQYF	TGCGCCAGCAGCTTGGCAATGGTCGCGGGACAAAACATTCAGTACTTC
TRBD1	TRBV15	-	TRBJ2-7	CATSRDKGQGYEQYF	TGTGCCACCAGCAGAGATAAGGGACAGGGTTACGAGCAGTACTTC
-	TRBV2	-	TRBJ2-5	CASSLQGGETQYF	TGTGCCAGCAGTTTACAGGGAGGGGAGACCCAGTACTTC
TRBD2	TRBV29-1	-	TRBJ2-3	CSAGLAGVDTQYF	TGCAGCGCAGGACTAGCGGGAGTGGATACGCAGTATTTT
-	TRBV18	-	TRBJ1-1	CASSPAGRTMNTEAFF	TGTGCCAGCTCACCCGCCGGGCGAACTATGAACACTGAAGCTTTCTTT
-	TRBV5-4	-	TRBJ1-1	CASSLVKGGNTEAFF	TGTGCCAGCAGCTTGGTAAAAGGGGGGAACACTGAAGCTTTCTTT
TRBD2	TRBV2	-	TRBJ2-7	CASTLASGISYEQYF	TGTGCCAGCACGTTGGCTAGCGGGATATCCTACGAGCAGTACTTC
TRBD1	TRBV6-1	-	TRBJ1-5	CASSARQGANQPQHF	TGTGCCAGCAGTGCCCGACAGGGGGCCAATCAGCCCCAGCATTTT
-	TRBV7-2	-	TRBJ2-3	CASSLDTDTQYF	TGTGCCAGCAGCTTAGACACAGATACGCAGTATTTT
-	TRBV4-1	-	TRBJ2-1	CASSQDRNEQFF	TGCGCCAGCAGCCAAGATCGCAATGAGCAGTTCTTC
-	TRBV5-1	once	TRBJ2-5	CASSWIGTQEETQYF	TGCGCCAGCAGCTGGATCGGGACTCAGGAAGAGACCCAGTACTTC